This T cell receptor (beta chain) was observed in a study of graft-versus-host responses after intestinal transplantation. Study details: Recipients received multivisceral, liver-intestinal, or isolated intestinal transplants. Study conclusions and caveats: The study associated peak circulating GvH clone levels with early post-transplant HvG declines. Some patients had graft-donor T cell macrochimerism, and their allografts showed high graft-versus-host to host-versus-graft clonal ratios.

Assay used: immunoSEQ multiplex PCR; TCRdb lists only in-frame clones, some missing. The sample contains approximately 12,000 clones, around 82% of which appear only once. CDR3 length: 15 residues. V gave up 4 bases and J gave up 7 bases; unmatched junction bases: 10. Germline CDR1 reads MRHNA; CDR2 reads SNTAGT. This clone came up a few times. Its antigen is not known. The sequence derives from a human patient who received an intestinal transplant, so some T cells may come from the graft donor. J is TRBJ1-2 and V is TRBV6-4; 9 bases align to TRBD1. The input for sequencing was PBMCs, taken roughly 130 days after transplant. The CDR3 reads CASSGNTGGASGYTF. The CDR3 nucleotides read TGTGCCAGCAGTGGAAACACAGGGGGCGCGAGTGGCTACACCTTC.